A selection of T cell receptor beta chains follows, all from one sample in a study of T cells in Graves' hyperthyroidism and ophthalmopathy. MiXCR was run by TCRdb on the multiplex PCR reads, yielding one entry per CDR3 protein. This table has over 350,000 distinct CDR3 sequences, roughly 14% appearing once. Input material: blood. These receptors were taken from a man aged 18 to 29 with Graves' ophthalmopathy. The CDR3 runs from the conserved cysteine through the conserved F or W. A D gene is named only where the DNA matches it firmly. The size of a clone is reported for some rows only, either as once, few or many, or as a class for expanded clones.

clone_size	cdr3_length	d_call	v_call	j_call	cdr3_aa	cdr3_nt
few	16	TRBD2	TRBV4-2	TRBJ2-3	CASSQGTSGRPDTQYF	TGTGCCAGCAGCCAGGGGACTAGCGGGAGACCAGATACGCAGTATTTT
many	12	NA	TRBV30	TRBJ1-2	CAWSETVYGYTF	TGTGCCTGGAGTGAGACAGTCTATGGCTACACCTTC
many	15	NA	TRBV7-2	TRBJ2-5	CASRPGGRGRETQYF	TGTGCCAGCAGGCCCGGGGGGCGGGGCCGAGAGACCCAGTACTTC
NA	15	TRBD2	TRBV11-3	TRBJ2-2	CASSLDAGVPGELFF	TGCGCCAGCAGCTTGGATGCGGGAGTTCCCGGGGAGCTGTTTTTT
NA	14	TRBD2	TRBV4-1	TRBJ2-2	CAGRGGLGAGELFF	TGCGCCGGAAGGGGGGGACTAGGTGCCGGGGAGCTGTTTTTT
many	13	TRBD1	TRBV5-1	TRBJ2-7	CASIRTGTYEQYF	TGCGCCAGCATCCGGACAGGAACCTACGAGCAGTACTTC
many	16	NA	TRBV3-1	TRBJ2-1	CASSQLQRPLYNEQFF	TGTGCCAGCAGCCAACTCCAAAGGCCCCTTTACAATGAGCAGTTCTTC
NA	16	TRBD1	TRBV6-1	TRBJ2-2	CASRAQGAANTGELFF	TGTGCCAGCAGGGCCCAGGGGGCGGCTAACACCGGGGAGCTGTTTTTT
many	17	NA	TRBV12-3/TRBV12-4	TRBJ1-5	CASSLTGRGTSNQPQHF	TGTGCCAGCAGTTTAACGGGAAGGGGTACTAGCAATCAGCCCCAGCATTTT
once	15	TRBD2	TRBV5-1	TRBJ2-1	CASSFMGLAGGEQFF	TGCGCCAGCAGCTTTATGGGACTAGCGGGAGGGGAGCAGTTCTTC
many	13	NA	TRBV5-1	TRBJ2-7	CASSLALAYEQYF	TGCGCCAGCAGCTTGGCCTTGGCCTACGAGCAGTACTTC
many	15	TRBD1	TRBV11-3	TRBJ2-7	CASSSRGQTSYEQYF	TGTGCCAGCAGCTCACGGGGACAGACCTCCTACGAGCAGTACTTC
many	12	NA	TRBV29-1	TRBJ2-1	CSVELALNEQFF	TGCAGCGTTGAACTAGCTTTGAATGAGCAGTTCTTC
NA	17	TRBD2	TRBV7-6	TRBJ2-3	CASSTWTSGGTTDTQYF	TGTGCCAGCAGCACCTGGACTAGCGGGGGGACCACAGATACGCAGTATTTT
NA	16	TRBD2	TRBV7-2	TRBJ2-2	CASSQDASGNTGELFF	TGTGCCAGCAGCCAAGATGCTAGCGGGAACACCGGGGAGCTGTTTTTT
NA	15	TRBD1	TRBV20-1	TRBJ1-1	CSARDPGTGVTEAFF	TGCAGTGCTAGAGATCCCGGGACAGGGGTCACTGAAGCTTTCTTT
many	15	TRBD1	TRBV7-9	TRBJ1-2	CAISPDRDQDYGYTF	TGTGCCATCAGCCCTGACAGGGACCAGGACTATGGCTACACCTTC
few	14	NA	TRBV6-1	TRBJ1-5	CAGGGSMNNQPQHF	TGTGCCGGGGGAGGGTCGATGAACAATCAGCCCCAGCATTTT
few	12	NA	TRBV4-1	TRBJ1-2	CASSQDAGGYTF	TGCGCCAGCAGCCAAGACGCGGGGGGCTACACCTTC
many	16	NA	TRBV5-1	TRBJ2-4	CASSPVGQDSKNIQYF	TGCGCCAGCAGCCCCGTCGGGCAGGATTCCAAAAACATTCAGTACTTC
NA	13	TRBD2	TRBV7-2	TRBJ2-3	CASSLRGVPAQYF	TGTGCCAGCAGCTTGCGGGGGGTTCCTGCGCAGTATTTT
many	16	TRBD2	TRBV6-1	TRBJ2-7	CASRGTSRLTDYEQYF	TGTGCCAGCAGGGGGACTAGCCGGTTGACGGACTACGAGCAGTACTTC
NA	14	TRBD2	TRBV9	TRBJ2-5	CASSPSSGGETQYF	TGTGCCAGCAGCCCATCTAGCGGGGGGGAGACCCAGTACTTC
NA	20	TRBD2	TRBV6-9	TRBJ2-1	CASSFSPGRDGTSAYNEQFF	TGTGCCAGCAGTTTTTCCCCGGGACGCGATGGGACTAGCGCCTACAATGAGCAGTTCTTC
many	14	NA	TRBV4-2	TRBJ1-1	CASSQTETGSEAFF	TGTGCCAGCAGCCAAACCGAAACCGGGTCCGAAGCTTTCTTT
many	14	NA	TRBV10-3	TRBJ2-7	CAISGVSDSYEQYF	TGTGCCATCAGTGGTGTTAGCGACTCCTACGAGCAGTACTTC
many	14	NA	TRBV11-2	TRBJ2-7	CASSHYRKHYEQYF	TGTGCCAGCAGCCACTATAGGAAACACTACGAGCAGTACTTC
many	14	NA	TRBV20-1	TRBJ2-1	CSARDRGQYNEQFF	TGCAGTGCTAGAGATCGCGGACAGTACAATGAGCAGTTCTTC
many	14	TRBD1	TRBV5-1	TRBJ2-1	CASSRGLEVNEQFF	TGCGCCAGCAGCAGGGGGCTAGAAGTCAATGAGCAGTTCTTC
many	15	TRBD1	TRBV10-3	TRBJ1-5	CAISAGTGELQPQHF	TGTGCCATCAGTGCCGGGACAGGGGAGCTACAGCCCCAGCATTTT
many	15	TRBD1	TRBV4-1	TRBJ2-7	CASSVPTGIPYEQYF	TGCGCCAGCAGCGTGCCGACAGGGATACCCTACGAGCAGTACTTC
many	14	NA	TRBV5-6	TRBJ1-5	CASSLGQTNQPQHF	TGTGCCAGCAGCCTAGGACAGACCAATCAGCCCCAGCATTTT
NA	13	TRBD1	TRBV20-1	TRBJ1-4	CSAPPRGREKLFF	TGCAGTGCCCCTCCCAGGGGGCGGGAAAAACTGTTTTTT
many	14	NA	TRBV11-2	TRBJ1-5	CASSPERSNQPQHF	TGTGCCAGCAGCCCTGAAAGGAGCAATCAGCCCCAGCATTTT
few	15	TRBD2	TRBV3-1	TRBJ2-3	CASSRGGVSTDTQYF	TGTGCCAGCAGCCGCGGGGGGGTTAGCACAGATACGCAGTATTTT
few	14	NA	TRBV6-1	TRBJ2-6	CASNPGAGANVLTF	TGTGCCAGCAATCCAGGGGCTGGGGCCAACGTCCTGACTTTC
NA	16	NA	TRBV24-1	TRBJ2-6	CATSGFEDSGANVLTF	TGTGCCACCAGTGGTTTTGAGGACTCTGGGGCCAACGTCCTGACTTTC
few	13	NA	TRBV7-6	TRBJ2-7	CASSFSQGSEQYF	TGTGCCAGCAGCTTCTCTCAGGGCTCCGAGCAGTACTTC
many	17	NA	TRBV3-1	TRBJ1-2	CASSQVPSSGVSYGYTF	TGTGCCAGCAGCCAAGTCCCATCTTCAGGGGTAAGCTATGGCTACACCTTC
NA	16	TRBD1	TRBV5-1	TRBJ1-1	CASTDSLLQGDTEAFF	TGCGCCAGCACCGATTCCCTCCTACAGGGGGATACTGAAGCTTTCTTT